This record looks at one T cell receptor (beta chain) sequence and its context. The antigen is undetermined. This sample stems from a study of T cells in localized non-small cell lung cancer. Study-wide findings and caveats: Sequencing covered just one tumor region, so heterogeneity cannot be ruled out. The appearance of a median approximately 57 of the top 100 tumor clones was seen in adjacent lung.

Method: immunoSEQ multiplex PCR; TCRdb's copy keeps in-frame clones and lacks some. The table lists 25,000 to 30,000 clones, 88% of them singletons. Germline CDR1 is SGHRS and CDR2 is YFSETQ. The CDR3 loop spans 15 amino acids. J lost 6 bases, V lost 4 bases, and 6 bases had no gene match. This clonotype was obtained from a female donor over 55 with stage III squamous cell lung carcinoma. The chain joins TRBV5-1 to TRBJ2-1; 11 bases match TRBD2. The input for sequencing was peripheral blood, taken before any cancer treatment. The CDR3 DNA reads TGCGCCAGCAGCCCAGGGACTAGCGGCGGCAATGAGCAGTTCTTC. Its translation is CASSPGTSGGNEQFF.